This TCR beta chain was recorded in a study of CD8 T cells in ankylosing spondylitis. Study conclusions and caveats: Significant enrichment of disease-linked clones was reported in matched ankylosing spondylitis synovial fluid. As for the disease-linked clones, they showed a CD8+ phenotype and occurred at relatively low frequencies in peripheral blood. What appeared characteristic of ankylosing spondylitis blood was a TCR beta motif of under 10 highly homologous variants. Several of the motif variants were reported before in synovial fluid and blood from reactive arthritis.

The TCR beta libraries were generated through quantitative 5'-RACE incorporating molecular barcodes. TCRdb redid the calling of the 5' RACE reads with MiXCR, one entry per CDR3 protein. The sample gives approximately 220,000 distinct CDR3 sequences, around 19% of which show up once; about 39% is in the top ten. In the case of this clonotype: Its antigen remains unknown.

Germline V CDR1 and CDR2: MNHEY, SVGEGT. The CDR3 consists of 15 residues. Trimming removed 6 bases at V and 2 bases at J, with 16 bases between. Sequencing used blood, either unsorted or a sorted T cell fraction (not recorded which). This receptor was taken from a male donor with ankylosing spondylitis. The genes are TRBV6-2 or TRBV6-3 and TRBJ2-5; either TRBD1 or TRBD2 may supply D (5 bases each). The CDR3 is CASSPLEGIQETQYF. The CDR3 coding sequence is TGTGCCAGCAGCCCCCTCGAGGGGATTCAAGAGACCCAGTACTTC.